This T cell receptor beta chain appears in the sequencing data of a study of T cell responses to AZD1222 COVID-19 vaccine. Findings of the study overall: Every sample of the repertoires postdated the peak T cell response. Donors, mostly white British, included more females; clonal diversity was possibly underestimated. Spike-specific TCR breadth and depth went up after people got two AZD1222 doses.

Clones were sequenced by immunoSEQ multiplex PCR, and TCRdb holds only the in-frame ones, with some missing. The sample holds just over 150,000 clones, 75% to 90% seen once. This clone was found once. What it binds is unknown. The TCR was taken from an adult who received the AZD1222 COVID-19 vaccine. The specimen comprised peripheral blood, sampled 28 days after the second AZD1222 dose.

The CDR3 protein is CATSSITNNEQFF. CDR3 bases: TGTGCCACCAGCAGTATCACCAACAATGAGCAGTTCTTC. The gene calls are TRBV15 and TRBJ2-1, with D hard to call. The CDR3 spans 13 residues. Trimming shortened V by 3 bases and J by 5 bases, and 8 bases separated the two germline ends. The V gene's germline CDR1 is LNHNV and CDR2 YYDKDF (reference sequence).